This TCR beta chain was found in a study of cytomegalovirus exposure and HLA in healthy donors. Study-wide findings and caveats: Most TCR beta V segments were productive about 87% or about 30% of the time in an earlier analysis. Among TCR sequences, most were rare, though some public TCRs appeared in many donors. Accurate prediction of HLA-A and HLA-B alleles (for most subjects) was reportedly achieved from TCR beta sequences.

Use of 60 Vbeta and 13 Jbeta primers characterized the PCR. Assay used: immunoSEQ multiplex PCR; TCRdb lists only in-frame clones, some missing. The data show some 170,000 clones, 82% seen once. The CDR3 contains 15 residues. V was cut by 5 bases and J by 8 bases, with 21 bases left in between. Germline CDR1 and CDR2: MDHEN and SYDVKM. Turning to this clone: Its antigen is not identified.

The sequence came from a girl under 18 in good health and CMV-seropositive. The sequenced sample consisted of PBMCs. The genes are TRBV28 and TRBJ1-2, with TRBD1 as a possible D gene (6 bases). The DNA for the CDR3 is TGTGCCAGCAGTCCCCGGGCGGCTCATAGGGGGGGCTACACCTTC. Amino acids: CASSPRAAHRGGYTF.